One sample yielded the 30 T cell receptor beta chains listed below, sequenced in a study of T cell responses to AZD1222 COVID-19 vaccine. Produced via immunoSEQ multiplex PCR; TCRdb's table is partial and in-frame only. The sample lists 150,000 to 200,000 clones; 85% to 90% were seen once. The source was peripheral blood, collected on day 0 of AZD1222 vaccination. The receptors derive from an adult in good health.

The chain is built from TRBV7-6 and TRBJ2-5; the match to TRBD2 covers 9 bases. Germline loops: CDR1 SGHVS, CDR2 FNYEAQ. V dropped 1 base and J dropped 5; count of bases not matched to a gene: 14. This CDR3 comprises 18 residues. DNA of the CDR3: TGTGCCAGCAGCTTAGGGAAATTGACTAGCGGTAGAATGGAGACCCAGTACTTC. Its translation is CASSLGKLTSGRMETQYF. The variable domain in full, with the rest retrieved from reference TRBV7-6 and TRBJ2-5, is GAGVSQSPRYKVTKRGQDVALRCDPISGHVSLYWYRQALGQGPEFLTYFNYEAQQDKSGLPNDRFSAERPEGSISTLTIQRTEQRDSAMYRCASSLGKLTSGRMETQYFGPGTRLLVL.

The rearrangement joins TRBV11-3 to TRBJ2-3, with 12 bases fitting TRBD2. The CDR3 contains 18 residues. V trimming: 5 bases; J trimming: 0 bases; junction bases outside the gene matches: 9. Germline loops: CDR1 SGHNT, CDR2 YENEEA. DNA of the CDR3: TGTGCCAGCAGCCCCAGGACTAGCGGGATGGCTAGCACAGATACGCAGTATTTT. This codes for CASSPRTSGMASTDTQYF. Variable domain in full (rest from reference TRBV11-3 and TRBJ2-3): EAGVVQSPRYKIIEKKQPVAFWCNPISGHNTLYWYLQNLGQGPELLIRYENEEAVDDSQLPKDRFSAERLKGVDSTLKIQPAELGDSAVYLCASSPRTSGMASTDTQYFGPGTRLTVL.

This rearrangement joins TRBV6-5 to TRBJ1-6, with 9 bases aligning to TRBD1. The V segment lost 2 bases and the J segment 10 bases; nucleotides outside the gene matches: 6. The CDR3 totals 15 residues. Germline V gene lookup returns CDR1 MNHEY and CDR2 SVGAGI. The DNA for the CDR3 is TGTGCCAGCAGTTACGACAGACAGGGGGGATCACCCCTCCACTTT. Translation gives CASSYDRQGGSPLHF.

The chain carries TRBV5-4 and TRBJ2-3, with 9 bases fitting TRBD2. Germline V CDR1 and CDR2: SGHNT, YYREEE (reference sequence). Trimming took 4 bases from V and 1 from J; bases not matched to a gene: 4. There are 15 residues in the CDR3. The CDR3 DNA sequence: TGTGCCAGCAGCCTTATAGCGGGGGGCACAGATACGCAGTATTTT. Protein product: CASSLIAGGTDTQYF.

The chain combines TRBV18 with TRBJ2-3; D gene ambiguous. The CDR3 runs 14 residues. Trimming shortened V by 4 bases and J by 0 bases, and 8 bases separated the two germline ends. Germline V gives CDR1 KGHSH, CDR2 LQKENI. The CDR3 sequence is CASSQTISTDTQYF. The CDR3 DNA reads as TGTGCCAGCTCACAGACAATTAGCACAGATACGCAGTATTTT.

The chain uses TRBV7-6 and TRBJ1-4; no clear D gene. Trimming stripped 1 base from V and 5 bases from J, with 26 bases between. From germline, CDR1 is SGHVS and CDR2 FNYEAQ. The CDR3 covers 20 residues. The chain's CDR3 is CASSLVDTGSAGRANEKLFF. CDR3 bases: TGTGCCAGCAGCTTAGTTGACACGGGTTCCGCCGGGAGGGCGAATGAAAAACTGTTTTTT. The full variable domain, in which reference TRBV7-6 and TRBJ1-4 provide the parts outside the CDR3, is GAGVSQSPRYKVTKRGQDVALRCDPISGHVSLYWYRQALGQGPEFLTYFNYEAQQDKSGLPNDRFSAERPEGSISTLTIQRTEQRDSAMYRCASSLVDTGSAGRANEKLFFGSGTQLSVL.

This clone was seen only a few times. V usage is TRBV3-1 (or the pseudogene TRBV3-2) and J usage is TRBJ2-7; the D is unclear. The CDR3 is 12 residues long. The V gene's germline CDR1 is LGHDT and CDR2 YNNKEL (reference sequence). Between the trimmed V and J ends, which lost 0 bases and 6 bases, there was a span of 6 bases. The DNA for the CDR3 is TGTGCCAGCAGCCAAGAGAAACGCGAGCAGTACTTC. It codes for CASSQEKREQYF.

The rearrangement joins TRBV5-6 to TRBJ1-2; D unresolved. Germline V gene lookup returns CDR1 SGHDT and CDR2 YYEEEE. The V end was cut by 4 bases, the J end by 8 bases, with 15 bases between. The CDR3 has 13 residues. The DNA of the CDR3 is TGTGCCAGCAGCCCCCCCAACCCATGGGGCTACACCTTC. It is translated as CASSPPNPWGYTF. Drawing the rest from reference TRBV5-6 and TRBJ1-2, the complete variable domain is DAGVTQSPTHLIKTRGQQVTLRCSPKSGHDTVSWYQQALGQGPQFIFQYYEEEERQRGNFPDRFSGHQFPNYSSELNVNALLLGDSALYLCASSPPNPWGYTFGSGTRLTVV.

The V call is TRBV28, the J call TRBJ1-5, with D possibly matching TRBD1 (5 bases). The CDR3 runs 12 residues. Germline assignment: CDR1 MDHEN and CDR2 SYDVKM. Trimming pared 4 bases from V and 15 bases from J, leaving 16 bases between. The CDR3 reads CASSSVGPTAHF. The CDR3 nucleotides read TGTGCCAGCAGTTCGGTGGGTCCGACAGCGCATTTT. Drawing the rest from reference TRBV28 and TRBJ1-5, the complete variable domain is DVKVTQSSRYLVKRTGEKVFLECVQDMDHENMFWYRQDPGLGLRLIYFSYDVKMKEKGDIPEGYSVSREKKERFSLILESASTNQTSMYLCASSSVGPTAHFGDGTRLSIL.

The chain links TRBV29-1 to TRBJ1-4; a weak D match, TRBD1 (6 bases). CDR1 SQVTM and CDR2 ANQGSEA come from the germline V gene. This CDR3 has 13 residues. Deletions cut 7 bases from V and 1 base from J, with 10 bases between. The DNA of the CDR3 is TGCAGCGGGAGGGGGGGAACTAATGAAAAACTGTTTTTT. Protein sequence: CSGRGGTNEKLFF. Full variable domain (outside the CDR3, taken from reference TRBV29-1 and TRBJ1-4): SAVISQKPSRDICQRGTSLTIQCQVDSQVTMMFWYRQQPGQSLTLIATANQGSEATYESGFVIDKFPISRPNLTFSTLTVSNMSPEDSSIYLCSGRGGTNEKLFFGSGTQLSVL.

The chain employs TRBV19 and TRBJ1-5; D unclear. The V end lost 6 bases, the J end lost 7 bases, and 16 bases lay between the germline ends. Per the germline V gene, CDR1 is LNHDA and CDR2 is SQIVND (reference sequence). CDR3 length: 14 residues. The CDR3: CASRRVTDMQPQHF. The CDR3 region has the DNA TGTGCCAGTAGGCGGGTTACAGATATGCAGCCCCAGCATTTT.

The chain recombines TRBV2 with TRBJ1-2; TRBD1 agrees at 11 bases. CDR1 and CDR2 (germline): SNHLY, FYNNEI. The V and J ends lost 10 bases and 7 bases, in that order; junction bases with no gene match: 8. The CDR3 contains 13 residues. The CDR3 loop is CATYGQGAGGYTF. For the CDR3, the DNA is TGTGCCACCTATGGACAGGGGGCTGGTGGCTACACCTTC.

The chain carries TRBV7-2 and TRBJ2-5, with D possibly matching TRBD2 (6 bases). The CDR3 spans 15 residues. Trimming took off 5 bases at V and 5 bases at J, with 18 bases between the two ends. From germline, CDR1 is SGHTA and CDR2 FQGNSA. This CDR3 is CASSAQWSAGETQYF. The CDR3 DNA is TGTGCCAGCAGCGCCCAGTGGAGCGCGGGGGAGACCCAGTACTTC.

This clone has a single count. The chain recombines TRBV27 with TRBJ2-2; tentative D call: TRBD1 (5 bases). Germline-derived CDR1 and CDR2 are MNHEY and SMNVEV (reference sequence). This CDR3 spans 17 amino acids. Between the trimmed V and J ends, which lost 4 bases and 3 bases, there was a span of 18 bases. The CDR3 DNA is TGTGCCAGCAGTTCCCGAGGACATTCAAGGGACACCGGGGAGCTGTTTTTT. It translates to CASSSRGHSRDTGELFF.

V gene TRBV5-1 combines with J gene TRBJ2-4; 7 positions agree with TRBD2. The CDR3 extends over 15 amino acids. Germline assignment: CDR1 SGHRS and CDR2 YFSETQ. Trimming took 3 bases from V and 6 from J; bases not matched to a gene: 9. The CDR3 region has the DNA TGCGCCAGCAGCTCGACCCGGGGCGGGGGAAACATTCAGTACTTC. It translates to CASSSTRGGGNIQYF.

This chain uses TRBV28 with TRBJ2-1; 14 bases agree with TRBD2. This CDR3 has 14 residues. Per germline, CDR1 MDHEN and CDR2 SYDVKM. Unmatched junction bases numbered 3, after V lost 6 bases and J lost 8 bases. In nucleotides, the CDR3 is TGTGCCAGCAGGGGGACTAGCGGGAGCTATGAGCAGTTCTTC. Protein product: CASRGTSGSYEQFF.

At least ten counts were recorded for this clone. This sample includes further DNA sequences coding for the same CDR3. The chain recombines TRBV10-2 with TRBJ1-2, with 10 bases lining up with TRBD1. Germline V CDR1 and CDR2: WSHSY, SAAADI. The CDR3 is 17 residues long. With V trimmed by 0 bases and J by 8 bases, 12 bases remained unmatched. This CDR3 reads CASSESRTGGKEYGYTF. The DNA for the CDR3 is TGCGCCAGCAGTGAGTCGAGGACAGGGGGAAAGGAATACGGCTACACCTTC.

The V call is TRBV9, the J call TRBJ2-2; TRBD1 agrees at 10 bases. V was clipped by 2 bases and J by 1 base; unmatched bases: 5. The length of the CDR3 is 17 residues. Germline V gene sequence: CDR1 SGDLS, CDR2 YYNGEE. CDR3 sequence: CASSVLRTGGNTGELFF. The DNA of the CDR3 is TGTGCCAGCAGCGTCCTCCGGACAGGGGGGAACACCGGGGAGCTGTTTTTT.

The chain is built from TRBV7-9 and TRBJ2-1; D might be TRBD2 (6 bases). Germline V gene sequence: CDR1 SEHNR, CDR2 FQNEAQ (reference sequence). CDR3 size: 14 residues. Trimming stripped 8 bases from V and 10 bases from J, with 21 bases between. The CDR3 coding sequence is TGTGCCAGCGAAGTGGAGGGTCGACACCAGGAGCAGTTCTTC. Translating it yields CASEVEGRHQEQFF.

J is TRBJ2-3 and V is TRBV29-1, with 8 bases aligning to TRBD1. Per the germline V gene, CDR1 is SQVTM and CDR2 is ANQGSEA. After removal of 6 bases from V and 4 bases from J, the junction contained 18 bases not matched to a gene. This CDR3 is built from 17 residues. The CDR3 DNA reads TGCAGCGTATGGGCTATACGTTCAGGGGGCGTAGCAGATACGCAGTATTTT. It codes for CSVWAIRSGGVADTQYF.

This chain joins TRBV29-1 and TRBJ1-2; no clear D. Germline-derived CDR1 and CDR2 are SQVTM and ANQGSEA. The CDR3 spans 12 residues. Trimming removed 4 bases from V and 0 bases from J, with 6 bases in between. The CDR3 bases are TGCAGCGTTGTGGAACCTAACTATGGCTACACCTTC. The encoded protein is CSVVEPNYGYTF.

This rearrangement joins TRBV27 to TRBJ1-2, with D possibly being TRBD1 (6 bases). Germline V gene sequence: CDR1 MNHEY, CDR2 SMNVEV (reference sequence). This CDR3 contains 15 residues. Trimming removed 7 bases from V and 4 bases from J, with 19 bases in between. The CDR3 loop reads CASNPRQGIGYGYTF. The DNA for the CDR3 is TGTGCCAGCAACCCTCGGCAGGGGATAGGCTATGGCTACACCTTC.

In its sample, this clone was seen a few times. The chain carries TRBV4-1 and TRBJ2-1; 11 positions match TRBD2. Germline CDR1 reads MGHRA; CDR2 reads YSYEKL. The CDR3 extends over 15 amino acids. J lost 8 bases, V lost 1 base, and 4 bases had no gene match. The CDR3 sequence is CASSQGGSGRDEQFF. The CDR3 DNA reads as TGCGCCAGCAGCCAAGGAGGTAGCGGGAGGGATGAGCAGTTCTTC.

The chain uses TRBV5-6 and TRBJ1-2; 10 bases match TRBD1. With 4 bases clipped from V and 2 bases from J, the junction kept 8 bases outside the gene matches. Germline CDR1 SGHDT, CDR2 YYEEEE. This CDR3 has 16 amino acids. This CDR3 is CASSPDRDRGNYGYTF. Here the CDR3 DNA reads TGTGCCAGCAGCCCTGACCGGGACAGGGGCAACTATGGCTACACCTTC. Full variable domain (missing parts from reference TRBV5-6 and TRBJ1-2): DAGVTQSPTHLIKTRGQQVTLRCSPKSGHDTVSWYQQALGQGPQFIFQYYEEEERQRGNFPDRFSGHQFPNYSSELNVNALLLGDSALYLCASSPDRDRGNYGYTFGSGTRLTVV.

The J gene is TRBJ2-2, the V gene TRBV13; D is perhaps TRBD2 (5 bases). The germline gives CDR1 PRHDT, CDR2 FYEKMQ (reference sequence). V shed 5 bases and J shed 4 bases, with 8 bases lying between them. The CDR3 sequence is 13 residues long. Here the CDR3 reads CASSPRGTGELFF. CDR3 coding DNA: TGTGCCAGCAGCCCCCGGGGCACCGGGGAGCTGTTTTTT.

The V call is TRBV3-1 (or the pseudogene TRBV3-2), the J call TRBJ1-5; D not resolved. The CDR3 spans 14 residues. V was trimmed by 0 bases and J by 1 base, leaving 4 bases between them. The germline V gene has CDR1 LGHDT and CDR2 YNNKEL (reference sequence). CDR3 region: CASSQEASNQPQHF. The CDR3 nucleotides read TGTGCCAGCAGCCAAGAAGCGAGCAATCAGCCCCAGCATTTT.

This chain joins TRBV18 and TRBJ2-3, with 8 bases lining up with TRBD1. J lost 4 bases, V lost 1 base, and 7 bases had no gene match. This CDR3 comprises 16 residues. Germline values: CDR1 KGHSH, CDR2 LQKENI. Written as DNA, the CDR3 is TGTGCCAGCTCACCACAGCAACAGGGGGGCGCAGATACGCAGTATTTT. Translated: CASSPQQQGGADTQYF.

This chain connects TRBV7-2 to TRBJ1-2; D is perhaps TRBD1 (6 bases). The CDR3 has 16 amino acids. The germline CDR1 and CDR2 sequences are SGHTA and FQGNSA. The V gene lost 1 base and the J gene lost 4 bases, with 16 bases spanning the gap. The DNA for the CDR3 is TGTGCCAGCAGCTTAGGAAGCGCAGGGGCGGGCTATGGCTACACCTTC. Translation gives CASSLGSAGAGYGYTF.

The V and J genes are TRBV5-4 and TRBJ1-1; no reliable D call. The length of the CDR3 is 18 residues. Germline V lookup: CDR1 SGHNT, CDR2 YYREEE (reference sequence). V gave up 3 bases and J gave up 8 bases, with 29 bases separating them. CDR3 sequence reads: CASSYDARVSVLPNEAFF. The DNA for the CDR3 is TGTGCCAGCAGCTACGACGCAAGGGTATCCGTGTTACCTAACGAAGCTTTCTTT.

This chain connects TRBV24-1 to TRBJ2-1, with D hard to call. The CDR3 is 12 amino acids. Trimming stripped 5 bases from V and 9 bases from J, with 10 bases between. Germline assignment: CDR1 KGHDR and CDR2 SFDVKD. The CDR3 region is CATSVAYGEQFF. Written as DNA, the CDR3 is TGTGCCACCAGTGTGGCCTATGGTGAGCAGTTCTTC.